What follows is one T cell receptor (beta chain) and its context. The sample holds a few counts of this clonotype. What antigen it recognizes has not been identified. No qualities accompany the bases; no much larger clone lies one base away. This sample stems from a study of patients and donors after allogeneic stem cell transplantation (dated by TCRdb to 2018 to 2021). From cysteine to phenylalanine, the CDR3 is 14 amino acids long. Kept here is only the CDR3 DNA, which spans 42 bases and is read in frame from base 1. Trimming at the junction amounts to 5 bases on V and 2 bases on J, and the germline ends lie 10 bases apart. Per the germline V gene, SGHVS is the CDR1 and FQNEAQ is the CDR2. Receptor libraries were prepared by RT-PCR. TCRdb records NextSeq 550 as the sequencer. TCRdb's own reprocessing of the public reads used fastp at Q25 and MiXCR and kept productive beta chains. Every distinct CDR3 protein forms one entry, paired with its most common genes and DNA. The sample data list roughly 960,000 distinct CDR3 sequences, and roughly 17% of these were observed just once. About 6% of the sample belongs to the ten largest clones.

Sequencing input: blood, either unsorted or a sorted T cell fraction (not recorded which). The chain links TRBV7-8 with TRBJ2-1; TRBD2 might be the D gene, on 5 matching bases. This clonotype was obtained from a human donor who was either an allogeneic HSCT recipient or a stem cell or donor lymphocyte infusion donor (not recorded which). It is not recorded whose cells these are; they may come from a transplant donor. CDR3 loop: CASSPRDPYNEQFF. In nucleotide form, the sequence is TGTGCCAGCAGCCCCCGGGATCCCTACAATGAGCAGTTCTTC.